The rows below give T cell receptor beta chains drawn from one sample of a study of shared clonotypes between healthy human individuals. Only in-frame clones appear in the TCRdb table, and some are missing; sequencing was by immunoSEQ multiplex PCR. Of under 1 million clones listed, around 96% are singletons. The specimen sequenced was naive CD8+ T cells sorted from blood. The source is a man aged 30 to 45 in good health. The conserved cysteine and the conserved F or W are not part of the CDR3 here.

J gene	V gene	CDR3 protein
TRBJ1-4	TRBV6-1	ACRDIWEKLF
TRBJ1-1	TRBV10-2	ASSESRNTEAF
TRBJ2-7	TRBV4-3	ASSQGVSGFYEQY
TRBJ1-1	TRBV5-6	ASSLQGREAF
TRBJ2-1	TRBV27	ASSSLPLQTTEQF
TRBJ2-7	TRBV9	ASSAGLAGSYEQY
TRBJ1-1	TRBV5-1	ASSLGDLGAF
TRBJ2-3	TRBV27	ASEERGRDTDTQY
TRBJ2-2	TRBV29-1	SATASLAGRAYTGELF
TRBJ1-2	TRBV7-9	ASSLGGGYT
TRBJ2-7	TRBV6-1	ASSARTSGIYEQY
TRBJ2-2	TRBV29-1	SVAGTTNTGELF
TRBJ2-1	TRBV9	ASTRGGSNEQF
TRBJ1-1	TRBV19	ASSPLETGYDTEAF
TRBJ2-1	TRBV27	ASSGQGSYNEQF
TRBJ2-1	TRBV6-1	ASRASGSNEQF
TRBJ2-5	TRBV27	ASSLYGGGTQY
TRBJ2-1	TRBV27	ASSSGTSGSREQF
TRBJ2-7	TRBV7-9	ASSPPGRNYEQY
TRBJ2-3	TRBV9	ASSSPGTSGRWTDTQY
TRBJ2-1	TRBV11-3	ASSSRDDRDSYNEQF
TRBJ2-2	TRBV9	ASGAINTGELF
TRBJ2-3	TRBV6-6	ASHWRYTDTQY
TRBJ1-5	TRBV2	ASSGTENQPQH
TRBJ2-1	TRBV7-9	ASSVLTSGGGFEQF
TRBJ2-7	TRBV5-6	ASSWEGQDYEQY
TRBJ2-1	TRBV29-1	SVEGLASSYNEQF
TRBJ1-4	TRBV7-6	ASSLEGEKLF
TRBJ1-1	TRBV5-5	ASSTYGALTTEAF
TRBJ2-3	TRBV4-1	ASRQQGRGEDTQY
TRBJ2-1	TRBV15	ATSNELGVYNEQF
TRBJ1-4	TRBV6-5	ASSYSPGSVEKLF
TRBJ2-3	TRBV6-5	ASSWGEGTDTQY
TRBJ1-5	TRBV7-6	ASSLLGGSQPQH
TRBJ2-2	TRBV2	ASSEISAGTGELF
TRBJ2-7	TRBV29-1	SVEDLITYEQY
TRBJ2-3	TRBV7-6	ASSPRLAGVGDTQY
TRBJ2-1	TRBV19	ASSMTDSSYNEQF
TRBJ2-3	TRBV7-8	ASSPTTVSRYTDTQY
TRBJ2-7	TRBV2	AKSGLDSYEQY
TRBJ1-2	TRBV7-9	ASSLDRDYGYT
TRBJ2-7	TRBV29-1	SVGQTSSYEQY
TRBJ2-7	TRBV7-2	ASSLTQREAFSYEQY
TRBJ2-7	TRBV19	ASSIGSKAYEQY
TRBJ2-1	TRBV27	ASSPVTAGLPYNEQF
TRBJ1-1	TRBV21-1	ASSKGRAPCGHHEAF
TRBJ2-1	TRBV12-2	ASRHRWTSGRAYNEQF
TRBJ2-1	TRBV27	ASSNWGASGRAYNEQF
TRBJ2-1	TRBV7-8	ASSPTPRGSSYNEQF
TRBJ2-3	TRBV29-1	SVDRENTDTQY
TRBJ2-7	TRBV14	ASSQWPRPQEQY
TRBJ2-6	TRBV28	ASSLQGAGANVLT